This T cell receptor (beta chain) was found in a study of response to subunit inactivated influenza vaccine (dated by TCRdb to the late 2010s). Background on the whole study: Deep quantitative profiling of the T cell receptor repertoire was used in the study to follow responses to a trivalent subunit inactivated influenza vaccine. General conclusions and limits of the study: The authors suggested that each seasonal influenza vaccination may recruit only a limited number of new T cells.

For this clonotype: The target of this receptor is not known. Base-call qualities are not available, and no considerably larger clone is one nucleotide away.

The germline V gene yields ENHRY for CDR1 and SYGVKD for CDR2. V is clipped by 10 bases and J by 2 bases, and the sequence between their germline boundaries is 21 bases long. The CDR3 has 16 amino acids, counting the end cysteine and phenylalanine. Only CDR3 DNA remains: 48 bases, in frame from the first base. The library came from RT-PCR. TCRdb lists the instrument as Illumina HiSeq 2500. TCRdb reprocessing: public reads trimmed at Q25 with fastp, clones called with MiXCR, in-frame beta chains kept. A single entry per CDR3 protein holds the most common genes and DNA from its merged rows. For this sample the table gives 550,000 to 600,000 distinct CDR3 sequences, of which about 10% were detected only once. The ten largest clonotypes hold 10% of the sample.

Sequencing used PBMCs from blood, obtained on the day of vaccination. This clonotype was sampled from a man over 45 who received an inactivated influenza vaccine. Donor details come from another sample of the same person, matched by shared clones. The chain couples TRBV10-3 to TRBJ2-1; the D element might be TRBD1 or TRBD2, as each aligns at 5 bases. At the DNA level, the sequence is TGTGCCACCCGCTTTCCCGGGACGCAGGCCTACAATGAGCAGTTCTTC. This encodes CATRFPGTQAYNEQFF.